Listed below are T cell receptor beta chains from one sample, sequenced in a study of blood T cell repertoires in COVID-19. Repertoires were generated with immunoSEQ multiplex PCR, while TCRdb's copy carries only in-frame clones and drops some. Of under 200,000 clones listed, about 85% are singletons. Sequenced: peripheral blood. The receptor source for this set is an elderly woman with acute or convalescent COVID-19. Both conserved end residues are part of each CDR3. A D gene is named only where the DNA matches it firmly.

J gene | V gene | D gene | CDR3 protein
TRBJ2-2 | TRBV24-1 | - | CATSETGTNTGELFF
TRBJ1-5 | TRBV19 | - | CASSISQGVFGNQPQHF
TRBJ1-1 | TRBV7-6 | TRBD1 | CASSLVTGTGGAEAFF
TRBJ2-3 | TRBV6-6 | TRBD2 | CASSYREGGTDTQYF
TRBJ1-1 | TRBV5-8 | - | CASISDRRVAAFF
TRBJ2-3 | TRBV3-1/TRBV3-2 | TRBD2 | CASSQWLAGPDGGDTQYF
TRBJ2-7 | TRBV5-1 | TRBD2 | CASSAGTSGRITYEQYF
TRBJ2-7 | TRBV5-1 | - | CASSPLTRLEQYF
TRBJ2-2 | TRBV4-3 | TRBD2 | CASSRLAGGITGELFF
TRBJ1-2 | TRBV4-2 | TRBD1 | CASSQGIQGGDGYTF
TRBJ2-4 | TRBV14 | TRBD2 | CASSLTGRAKNIQYF
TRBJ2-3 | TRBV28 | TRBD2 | CASSFPGTSGLTDTQYF
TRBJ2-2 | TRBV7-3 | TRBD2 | CASSPRGSAVTGELFF
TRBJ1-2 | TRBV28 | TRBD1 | CASSSPAGGNYGYTF
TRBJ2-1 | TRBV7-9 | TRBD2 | CASANLAGGNEQFF
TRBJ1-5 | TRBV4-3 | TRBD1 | CATSQGISNQPQHF
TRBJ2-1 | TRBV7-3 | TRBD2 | CASSPQRGSYNEQFF
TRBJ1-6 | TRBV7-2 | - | CASSLVRTGSPLHF
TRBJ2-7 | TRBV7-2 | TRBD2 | CASSLVLAGPSYEQYF
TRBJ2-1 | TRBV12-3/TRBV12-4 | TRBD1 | CASRRQGAHEQFF
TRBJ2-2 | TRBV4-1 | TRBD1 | CASSQTGATGELFF
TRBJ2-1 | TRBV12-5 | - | CASGLPWGQGQSSYNEQFF
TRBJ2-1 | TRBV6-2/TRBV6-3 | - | CASSRQSNEQFF
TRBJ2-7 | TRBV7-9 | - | CASTLGRDSYEQYF
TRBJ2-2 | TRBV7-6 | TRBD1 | CASSEGSGQGTGELFF
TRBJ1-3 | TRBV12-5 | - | CASGSVARGGNTIYF
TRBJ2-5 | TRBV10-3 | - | CAIGGPGSTQETQYF
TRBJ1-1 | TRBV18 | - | CASSLLISGTTNTEAFF
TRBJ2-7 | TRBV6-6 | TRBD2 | CASSFGLAGAYEQYF
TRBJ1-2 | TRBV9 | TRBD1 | CASSVGSTGAWGGYTF
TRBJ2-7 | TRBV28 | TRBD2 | CASSPPGTSRYEQYF
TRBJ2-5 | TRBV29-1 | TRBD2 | CSVVRGGQETQYF
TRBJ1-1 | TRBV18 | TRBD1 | CASSQGQGAVNTEAFF
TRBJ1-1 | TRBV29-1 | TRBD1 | CSVEGQGGTEAFF
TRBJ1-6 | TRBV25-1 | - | CASRGHEWRNSPLHF
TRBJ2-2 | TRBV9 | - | CASSPETGELFF
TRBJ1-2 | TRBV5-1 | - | CASSREGGGYTF
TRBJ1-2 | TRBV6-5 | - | CASRAQGIFGYTF
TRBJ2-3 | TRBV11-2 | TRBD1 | CASSAKTGTLTDTQYF
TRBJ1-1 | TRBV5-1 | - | CASSSTGNTEAFF
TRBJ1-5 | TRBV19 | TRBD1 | CASNLRDREYYQPQHF
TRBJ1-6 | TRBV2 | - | CASSGDIAGNSPLHF
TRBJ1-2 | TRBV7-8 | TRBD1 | CASSLGQYYGYTF
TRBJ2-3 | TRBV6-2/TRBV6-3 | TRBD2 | CASSYSGLAGGFTDTQYF
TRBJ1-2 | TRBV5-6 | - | CASSPGPHADHGYTF
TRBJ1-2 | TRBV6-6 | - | CASSYGQLGYTF
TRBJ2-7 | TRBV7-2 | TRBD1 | CASSFQGQGAYYEQYF
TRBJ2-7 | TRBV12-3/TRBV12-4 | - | CASRRWGTGEQYF
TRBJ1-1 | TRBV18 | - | CASSRVGGAFF
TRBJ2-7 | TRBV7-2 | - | CASSSDGGLEQYF